The 26 T cell receptor beta chains listed next were all sequenced from one sample in a study of graft-versus-host responses after intestinal transplantation. Here immunoSEQ multiplex PCR was the method, and the copy in TCRdb shows in-frame clones only, minus some. Here the sample spans 21,000 or so clones, about 55% being singletons. Sequencing used alloreactive CD4+ T cells from a mixed lymphocyte reaction culture, obtained before intestinal transplant. Sample subset: CFSE-low proliferating T cells sorted from approximately 6-day pre-transplant mixed lymphocyte reaction (GvH or HvG direction). Receptors originate from a human patient who received an intestinal transplant.

This rearrangement joins TRBV11-2 to TRBJ1-5; no clear D. The CDR3 is 13 residues long. CDR1 is SGHAT and CDR2 is FQNNGV in the germline V gene. The V end was cut by 3 bases, the J end by 9 bases, with 12 bases between. The CDR3 bases are TGTGCCAGCAGCTTCGAGGATACGCTGCCCCAGCATTTT. It specifies CASSFEDTLPQHF.

The chain combines TRBV27 with TRBJ1-2; a possible D gene is TRBD1 (5 bases). The CDR3 length is 14 residues. Germline lookup yields CDR1 MNHEY and CDR2 SMNVEV (reference sequence). V lost 0 bases and J lost 5, with 10 bases in between. CDR3 in amino acids: CASSLSGRGYGYTF. The DNA for the CDR3 is TGTGCCAGCAGTTTATCGGGACGGGGGTATGGCTACACCTTC.

The chain employs TRBV5-4 and TRBJ1-2, with 7 bases lining up with TRBD1. CDR1 and CDR2 from the germline V gene are SGHNT and YYREEE (reference sequence). The V gene end was trimmed by 3 bases and the J gene end by 4 bases; junction bases not matched to a gene: 6. The CDR3 has 14 amino acids. In DNA form, the CDR3 reads TGTGCCAGCAGCTCCCCACAGGGGAGCTATGGCTACACCTTC. Amino acids: CASSSPQGSYGYTF.

In its sample, this clone was seen a few times. The genes are TRBV11-3 and TRBJ2-3; 8 nucleotides match TRBD2. The CDR3 contains 16 residues. Trimming removed 5 bases from V and 4 bases from J; junction bases left unmatched: 11. The germline CDR1 and CDR2 sequences are SGHNT and YENEEA. CDR3 DNA: TGTGCCAGCAGCCAAGGGACTAGTACCGGGGCAGATACGCAGTATTTT. It specifies CASSQGTSTGADTQYF.

In this sample, this clone turned up a few times. The chain recombines TRBV30 with TRBJ1-1; D is possibly TRBD1 (6 bases). This CDR3 has 13 amino acids. Trimming pared 8 bases from V and 2 bases from J, leaving 15 bases between. Looked up from germline, CDR1 is GTSNPN and CDR2 is SVGIG (reference sequence). The CDR3 DNA follows: TGTGCCAGAAAAGGACAGATTAACACTGAAGCTTTCTTT. Its protein product is CARKGQINTEAFF.

The chain couples TRBV9 to TRBJ2-7; TRBD2 matches at 14 bases. The V segment lost 2 bases and the J segment 4 bases; nucleotides outside the gene matches: 5. The CDR3 consists of 16 residues. Germline CDR1 and CDR2: SGDLS and YYNGEE. CDR3 sequence: CASSVTGLAGGYEQYF. In nucleotides, the CDR3 is TGTGCCAGCAGCGTGACTGGACTAGCGGGAGGTTACGAGCAGTACTTC.

As regards this clone: This specimen includes other DNA sequences encoding the same CDR3. V usage is TRBV7-2 and J usage is TRBJ2-1, with TRBD2 identical over 12 bases. The CDR3 loop spans 15 amino acids. In germline, CDR1 is SGHTA, CDR2 FQGNSA. V trimming: 3 bases; J trimming: 3 bases; junction bases outside the gene matches: 0. CDR3 sequence (DNA): TGTGCCAGCAGCTTGACTAGCGGGGGCTACAATGAGCAGTTCTTC. Protein product: CASSLTSGGYNEQFF. Full variable domain (rest looked up from reference TRBV7-2 and TRBJ2-1): GAGVSQSPSNKVTEKGKDVELRCDPISGHTALYWYRQSLGQGLEFLIYFQGNSAPDKSGLPSDRFSAERTGGSVSTLTIQRTQQEDSAVYLCASSLTSGGYNEQFFGPGTRLTVL.

This clone is medium-sized (0.01 to 0.1%) within its sample. V gene TRBV2 combines with J gene TRBJ1-2; no reliable D call. Germline CDR1 reads SNHLY; CDR2 reads FYNNEI. The CDR3 contains 17 residues. V dropped 4 bases and J dropped 3 bases, with 21 bases sitting between them. CDR3 bases: TGTGCCAGCAGTGTCCGCCGGGAAGGGAGCTACTACTATGGCTACACCTTC. This sequence encodes CASSVRREGSYYYGYTF.

The chain links TRBV10-3 to TRBJ2-3, with 7 positions matching TRBD2. The length of the CDR3 is 15 residues. Germline V lookup: CDR1 ENHRY, CDR2 SYGVKD. V lost 3 bases, J lost 0 bases, and 3 bases stayed unmatched. The CDR3 protein is CAISDNSGSTDTQYF. The CDR3 coding sequence is TGTGCCATCAGTGATAATAGCGGGAGCACAGATACGCAGTATTTT.

The V gene is TRBV5-1, the J gene TRBJ2-5; D remains unclear. V was cut by 3 bases and J by 4 bases, with 13 bases left in between. Germline CDR1 is SGHRS and CDR2 is YFSETQ. The length of the CDR3 is 14 residues. The CDR3 sequence: CASSSVPPRETQYF. CDR3 in DNA: TGCGCCAGCAGCTCCGTCCCCCCCAGAGAGACCCAGTACTTC.

This clone was counted only a few times. The J gene is TRBJ2-7, the V gene TRBV11-2; D gene ambiguous. Germline V gives CDR1 SGHAT, CDR2 FQNNGV. The CDR3 loop spans 15 amino acids. Deletions cut 3 bases from V and 5 bases from J, with 17 bases between. In DNA form, the CDR3 reads TGTGCCAGCAGCTTCGAATCCCGGGTCCCGAACGAGCAGTACTTC. The encoded protein is CASSFESRVPNEQYF.

The rearrangement links TRBV30 to TRBJ2-3; possibly TRBD2 for D (6 bases). This CDR3 has 16 residues. The V end was cut by 4 bases, the J end by 0 bases, with 17 bases between. Germline loops: CDR1 GTSNPN, CDR2 SVGIG (reference sequence). CDR3: CAWNFGTGDSTDTQYF. The CDR3 DNA reads as TGTGCCTGGAATTTCGGGACGGGGGATAGCACAGATACGCAGTATTTT.

This clone was detected only a few times. The CDR3 loop is CASRGTGANYEQYF. For the CDR3, the DNA is TGTGCCAGCAGGGGGACAGGGGCTAACTACGAGCAGTACTTC. The chain carries TRBV6-1 and TRBJ2-7, with 10 bases matching TRBD1. Germline V gene lookup returns CDR1 MNHNS and CDR2 SASEGT. J gave up 3 bases and V 6 bases, and 5 bases lay outside the gene matches. CDR3 size: 14 residues.

This clone was seen a handful of times. The V and J genes are TRBV7-2 and TRBJ1-2; D call uncertain. The length of the CDR3 is 12 residues. The germline gives CDR1 SGHTA, CDR2 FQGNSA. V dropped 3 bases and J dropped 4 bases, with 6 bases sitting between them. CDR3 DNA: TGTGCCAGCAGCTTCCGCGGCTATGGCTACACCTTC. This sequence encodes CASSFRGYGYTF.

This clone turned up a few times. The chain is built from TRBV19 and TRBJ2-1, with 10 positions matching TRBD2. J lost 4 bases, V lost 5 bases, and 5 bases had no gene match. The germline gives CDR1 LNHDA, CDR2 SQIVND (reference sequence). This CDR3 region has 15 residues. This CDR3 is CASSPLAGVYNEQFF. DNA for the CDR3: TGTGCCAGTAGTCCCCTAGCGGGGGTGTACAATGAGCAGTTCTTC. Full variable domain (remainder filled in from reference TRBV19 and TRBJ2-1): DGGITQSPKYLFRKEGQNVTLSCEQNLNHDAMYWYRQDPGQGLRLIYYSQIVNDFQKGDIAEGYSVSREKKESFPLTVTSAQKNPTAFYLCASSPLAGVYNEQFFGPGTRLTVL.

The chain has TRBV5-1 and TRBJ2-2, with 7 bases matching TRBD1. The CDR3 loop spans 15 amino acids. V shed 4 bases, J shed 1 base, and the junction held 4 bases outside the gene matches. In germline, CDR1 is SGHRS, CDR2 YFSETQ. CDR3 nucleotides: TGCGCCAGCAGCCCCCGGACAGGGAACACCGGGGAGCTGTTTTTT. Its protein is CASSPRTGNTGELFF.

The chain carries TRBV30 and TRBJ2-2, with D maybe TRBD2 (6 bases). The CDR3 extends over 15 amino acids. V was shortened by 0 bases and J by 0 bases, with 8 bases between the two germline ends. Germline CDR1 GTSNPN, CDR2 SVGIG (reference sequence). In DNA form, the CDR3 reads TGTGCCTGGAGTGTACGCGGGGCGAACACCGGGGAGCTGTTTTTT. It is translated as CAWSVRGANTGELFF.

This chain joins TRBV6-4 and TRBJ1-2; TRBD1 is a possible D gene (5 bases). This CDR3 contains 13 residues. Germline CDR1 and CDR2: MRHNA and SNTAGT. V lost 4 bases, J lost 8 bases, and 14 bases lay in between. CDR3 DNA sequence: TGTGCCAGCAGTGCATCCCCACGACAGGGCTACACCTTC. It specifies CASSASPRQGYTF.

The rearrangement links TRBV28 to TRBJ1-2; tentatively, D is TRBD1 (5 bases). The germline V gene has CDR1 MDHEN and CDR2 SYDVKM. This CDR3 comprises 12 residues. V was shortened by 5 bases and J by 4 bases, with 8 bases between the two germline ends. The CDR3 DNA follows: TGTGCCAGCAGTCGACAGATCTATGGCTACACCTTC. Its protein is CASSRQIYGYTF.

CDR3 nucleotide sequence: TGTGCCTGGAGTAGGGACTTTCGGGCTAATGAAAAACTGTTTTTT. As protein: CAWSRDFRANEKLFF. The J gene is TRBJ1-4, the V gene TRBV30; tentative D call: TRBD1 (5 bases). V lost 2 bases, J lost 3 bases, and 13 bases lay in between. This CDR3 contains 15 residues. Germline V lookup: CDR1 GTSNPN, CDR2 SVGIG (reference sequence).

This clone was counted a few times. The V and J genes are TRBV19 and TRBJ2-2; tentative D call: TRBD1 (6 bases). Germline loops: CDR1 LNHDA, CDR2 SQIVND (reference sequence). V dropped 8 bases and J dropped 0 bases, with 13 bases sitting between them. CDR3 length equals 15 residues. CDR3 DNA sequence: TGTGCCAGTCGAGGGACACTCGCGAACACCGGGGAGCTGTTTTTT. Protein sequence: CASRGTLANTGELFF.

This chain joins TRBV10-3 and TRBJ2-7, with D possibly TRBD2 on 6 matching bases. Germline loops: CDR1 ENHRY, CDR2 SYGVKD. V was trimmed by 10 bases and J by 0 bases, leaving 16 bases between them. The CDR3 consists of 14 residues. CDR3 in amino acids: CATHRGEFSYEQYF. CDR3 DNA sequence: TGTGCCACTCATCGCGGGGAGTTCTCCTACGAGCAGTACTTC.

This clone was observed a handful of times. V usage is TRBV30 and J usage is TRBJ2-1, with 8 bases fitting TRBD2. This CDR3 has 19 residues. The V gene end was trimmed by 0 bases and the J gene end by 0 bases; junction bases not matched to a gene: 13. Germline-derived CDR1 and CDR2 are GTSNPN and SVGIG (reference sequence). CDR3 loop: CAWSVLNGRAISSYNEQFF. In DNA form, the CDR3 reads TGTGCCTGGAGTGTACTTAACGGGAGGGCGATTAGCTCCTACAATGAGCAGTTCTTC. Combining the CDR3 with reference TRBV30 and TRBJ2-1 gives the whole variable domain SQTIHQWPATLVQPVGSPLSLECTVEGTSNPNLYWYRQAAGRGLQLLFYSVGIGQISSEVPQNLSASRPQDRQFILSSKKLLLSDSGFYLCAWSVLNGRAISSYNEQFFGPGTRLTVL.

CDR3: CACPGSGANVLTF. The DNA for the CDR3 is TGTGCCTGCCCAGGCTCTGGGGCCAACGTCCTGACTTTC. This chain connects TRBV30 to TRBJ2-6; D gene ambiguous. CDR3 length: 13 amino acids. Germline-derived CDR1 and CDR2 are GTSNPN and SVGIG (reference sequence). Trimming took off 6 bases at V and 0 bases at J, with 6 bases between the two ends.

This clone was seen only a few times. The chain joins TRBV7-9 to TRBJ2-3, with TRBD1 identical over 7 bases. CDR3 size: 17 residues. Germline CDR1 SEHNR, CDR2 FQNEAQ (reference sequence). Trimming cost V 5 bases and J 0 bases; bases outside gene matches: 11. CDR3 in amino acids: CASSLRTGSGSTDTQYF. The CDR3 region has the DNA TGTGCCAGCAGCCTGAGGACAGGTTCAGGCAGCACAGATACGCAGTATTTT. Complete variable domain (other parts from reference TRBV7-9 and TRBJ2-3): DTGVSQNPRHKITKRGQNVTFRCDPISEHNRLYWYRQTLGQGPEFLTYFQNEAQLEKSRLLSDRFSAERPKGSFSTLEIQRTEQGDSAMYLCASSLRTGSGSTDTQYFGPGTRLTVL.

V and J are TRBV5-1 and TRBJ1-2, with no clear D. Trimming left V 3 bases short and J 2 bases short, with 5 bases between. The CDR3 sequence is 12 residues long. Germline loops: CDR1 SGHRS, CDR2 YFSETQ. CDR3 nucleotide sequence: TGCGCCAGCAGCTACAAAAACTATGGCTACACCTTC. This translates into CASSYKNYGYTF.